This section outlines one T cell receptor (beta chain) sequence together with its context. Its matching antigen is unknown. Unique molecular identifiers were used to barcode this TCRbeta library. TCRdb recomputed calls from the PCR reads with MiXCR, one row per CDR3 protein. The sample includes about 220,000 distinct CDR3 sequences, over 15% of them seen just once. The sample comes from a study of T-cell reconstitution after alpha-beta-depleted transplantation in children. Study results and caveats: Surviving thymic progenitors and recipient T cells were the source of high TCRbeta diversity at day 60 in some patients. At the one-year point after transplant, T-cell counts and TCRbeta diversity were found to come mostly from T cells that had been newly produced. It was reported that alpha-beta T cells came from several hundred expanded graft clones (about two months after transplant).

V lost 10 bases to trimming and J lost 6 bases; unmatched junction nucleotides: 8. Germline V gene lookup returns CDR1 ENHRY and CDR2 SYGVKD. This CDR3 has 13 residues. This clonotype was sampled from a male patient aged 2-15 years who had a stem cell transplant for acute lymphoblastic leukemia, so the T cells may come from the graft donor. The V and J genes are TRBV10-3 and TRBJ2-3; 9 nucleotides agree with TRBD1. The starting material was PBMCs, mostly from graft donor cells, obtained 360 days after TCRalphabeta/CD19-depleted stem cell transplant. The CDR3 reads CASNRGPGDTQYF. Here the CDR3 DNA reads TGTGCCAGCAACAGGGGGCCCGGCGATACGCAGTATTTT.